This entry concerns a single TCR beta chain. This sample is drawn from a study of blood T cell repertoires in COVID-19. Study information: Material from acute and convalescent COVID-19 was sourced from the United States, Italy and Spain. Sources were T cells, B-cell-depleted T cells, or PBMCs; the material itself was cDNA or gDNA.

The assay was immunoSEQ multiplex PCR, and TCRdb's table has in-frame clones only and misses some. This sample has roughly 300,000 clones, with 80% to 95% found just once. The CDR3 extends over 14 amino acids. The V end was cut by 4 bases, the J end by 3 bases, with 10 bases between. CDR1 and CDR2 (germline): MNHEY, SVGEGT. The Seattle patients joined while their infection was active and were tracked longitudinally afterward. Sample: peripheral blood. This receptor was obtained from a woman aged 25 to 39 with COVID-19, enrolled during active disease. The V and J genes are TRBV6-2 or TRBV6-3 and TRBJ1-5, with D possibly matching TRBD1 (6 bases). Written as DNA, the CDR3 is TGTGCCAGCAGTTCTGGACAGATCAATCAGCCCCAGCATTTT. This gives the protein CASSSGQINQPQHF.